Shown below are 15 T cell receptor beta chains from a single sample sequenced in a study of CD8 T cells in ankylosing spondylitis. TCRdb passed the 5' RACE reads through MiXCR, listing each CDR3 protein once. The table has around 250,000 distinct CDR3 sequences, approximately 11% seen once. The sequencing input was blood, either unsorted or a sorted T cell fraction (not recorded which). The receptors were sampled from a male donor with ankylosing spondylitis or in good health (not recorded which).

The chain is built from TRBV20-1 and TRBJ2-7; weak D call: TRBD2 (6 bases). Trimming shortened V by 3 bases and J by 2 bases, and 26 bases separated the two germline ends. Per germline, CDR1 DFQATT and CDR2 SNEGSKA (reference sequence). This CDR3 has 18 residues. The CDR3 DNA reads as TGCAGTGCTAGTGTGGGGGGTGCTTTTACTACCACAGCCTACGAGCAGTACTTC. It is translated as CSASVGGAFTTTAYEQYF.

This rearrangement joins TRBV27 to TRBJ1-2; D remains unclear. The ends were cut back, 0 bases at V and 2 bases at J, with 13 bases in the middle. The CDR3 runs 16 residues. CDR1 and CDR2 (germline): MNHEY, SMNVEV (reference sequence). The CDR3 spells CASSLSVVETNYGYTF. The DNA of the CDR3 is TGTGCCAGCAGTTTATCGGTGGTAGAGACGAACTATGGCTACACCTTC.

This chain links TRBV6-1 with TRBJ1-4; D is ambiguous. V gave up 7 bases and J gave up 7 bases, with 22 bases separating them. Germline CDR1 reads MNHNS; CDR2 reads SASEGT. This CDR3 spans 16 amino acids. CDR3 region: CASIETAVRGSEKLFF. The CDR3 coding sequence is TGTGCCAGCATCGAAACCGCCGTCCGGGGAAGTGAAAAACTGTTTTTT.

This clonotype was seen repeatedly, ten times or more. The chain couples TRBV6-5 to TRBJ1-4, with D tentatively TRBD1 (5 bases). The CDR3 totals 14 residues. CDR1 and CDR2 (germline): MNHEY, SVGAGI. The V and J ends lost 4 bases and 7 bases respectively, with 13 bases between them. CDR3 sequence: CASSSSDTTEKLFF. In nucleotides, the CDR3 is TGTGCCAGCAGTTCCTCGGACACAACTGAAAAACTGTTTTTT.

This clonotype was seen at least ten times. CDR3 coding DNA: TGTGCCAGCAATCCCGGCGGGAACGAGCAGTACTTC. This gives the protein CASNPGGNEQYF. The chain is built from TRBV11-1 and TRBJ2-7, with a possible D match to TRBD2 (6 bases). This CDR3 region has 12 residues. The V gene's germline CDR1 is SGHAT and CDR2 FQDESV (reference sequence). V lost 7 bases and J 5 bases, leaving 12 bases between the germline ends.

V and J are TRBV5-6 and TRBJ2-5, with D perhaps matching TRBD1 or TRBD2 (5 bases each). In germline, CDR1 is SGHDT, CDR2 YYEEEE. V shed 4 bases and J shed 6 bases, with 28 bases lying between them. The CDR3 is 18 amino acids. The CDR3 loop is CASSPLGAGTHLIQTQYF. The DNA for the CDR3 is TGTGCCAGCAGCCCCCTTGGAGCAGGGACGCACCTGATCCAGACCCAGTACTTC.

In nucleotides, the CDR3 is TGTGCCATCAGCCCCCAGAGTAGCAATCAGCCCCAGCATTTT. Translation: CAISPQSSNQPQHF. The chain recombines TRBV10-3 with TRBJ1-5; D uncertain. The V gene lost 6 bases and the J gene lost 0 bases, with 9 bases spanning the gap. CDR1 and CDR2 from the germline V gene are ENHRY and SYGVKD. CDR3 length: 14 amino acids.

In its sample, this clonotype was seen many times. CDR3 sequence (DNA): TGCAGCGTCGGCGGAGCCTACGAGCAGTACTTC. Residues: CSVGGAYEQYF. The chain carries TRBV29-1 and TRBJ2-7; D gene unclear. Trimming left V 6 bases short and J 2 bases short, with 8 bases between. The CDR3 is 11 amino acids. Germline V CDR1 and CDR2: SQVTM, ANQGSEA.

The genes are TRBV28 and TRBJ2-5; 9 nucleotides align to TRBD1. The germline V gene encodes CDR1 MDHEN and CDR2 SYDVKM. Trimming at V came to 6 bases and at J to 2 bases, leaving 4 bases not matched to a gene. This CDR3 is built from 14 residues. The CDR3 protein is CASRRQGEQETQYF. The CDR3 DNA follows: TGTGCCAGCAGACGACAGGGGGAACAAGAGACCCAGTACTTC.

The J gene is TRBJ2-1, the V gene TRBV6-1, with D unresolved. CDR1 MNHNS and CDR2 SASEGT come from the germline V gene. The ends were cut back, 5 bases at V and 0 bases at J, with 14 bases in the middle. The CDR3 spans 16 residues. The DNA for the CDR3 is TGTGCCAGCAGTCAGAAACGCACGGACTCCTACAATGAGCAGTTCTTC. Its translation is CASSQKRTDSYNEQFF.

This clonotype was detected many times. A junction boundary mismatches the germline segment, possibly from a read error. The chain has TRBV4-1 and TRBJ1-3; TRBD1 aligns across 8 bases. Germline V CDR1 and CDR2: MGHRA, YSYEKL. There are 13 residues in the CDR3. As DNA, the CDR3 is TGCGCCAGCAGCCAAGATCAGGGGACAGGCAAGATTTTT. It codes for CASSQDQGTGKIF.

This clonotype has a count of ten or more. This rearrangement joins TRBV20-1 to TRBJ1-1, with D possibly matching TRBD1 (5 bases). The CDR3 totals 14 residues. CDR1 and CDR2 (germline): DFQATT, SNEGSKA (reference sequence). Trimming shortened V by 1 base and J by 6 bases, and 15 bases separated the two germline ends. CDR3 in DNA: TGCAGTGCTAGAGTAATGGCGGGGCGGGCTGAAGCTTTCTTT. It is translated as CSARVMAGRAEAFF.

This clonotype occurred a few times. The J gene is TRBJ1-2, the V gene TRBV27; D remains unclear. Trimming pared 2 bases from V and 2 bases from J, leaving 6 bases between. Per the germline V gene, CDR1 is MNHEY and CDR2 is SMNVEV (reference sequence). This CDR3 comprises 13 residues. CDR3 amino acids: CASSLKQNYGYTF. The CDR3 DNA reads as TGTGCCAGCAGTTTAAAACAGAACTATGGCTACACCTTC.

The CDR3 region is CASSQLRDTIYF. The CDR3 coding sequence is TGTGCCAGCAGCCAGCTTAGGGACACCATATATTTT. The chain is built from TRBV3-1 and TRBJ1-3, with D hard to call. This CDR3 is built from 12 residues. Germline V CDR1 and CDR2: LGHDT, YNNKEL (reference sequence). Trimming removed 3 bases at V and 8 bases at J, with 8 bases between. The full variable domain, its missing parts supplied by reference TRBV3-1 and TRBJ1-3, is DTAVSQTPKYLVTQMGNDKSIKCEQNLGHDTMYWYKQDSKKFLKIMFSYNNKELIINETVPNRFSPKSPDKAHLNLHINSLELGDSAVYFCASSQLRDTIYFGEGSWLTVV.

This clonotype has ten or more counts. CDR3 bases: TGCGCCAGCAGCTTGGCCAAGGGGGGTGACTTCCAAGAGACCCAGTACTTC. It yields the protein CASSLAKGGDFQETQYF. V is TRBV5-1 and J is TRBJ2-5; D assignment may be TRBD1 or TRBD2 (6 bases each). The germline V gene encodes CDR1 SGHRS and CDR2 YFSETQ. V was cut by 0 bases and J by 1 base, with 16 bases left in between. The CDR3 is made up of 17 amino acids.